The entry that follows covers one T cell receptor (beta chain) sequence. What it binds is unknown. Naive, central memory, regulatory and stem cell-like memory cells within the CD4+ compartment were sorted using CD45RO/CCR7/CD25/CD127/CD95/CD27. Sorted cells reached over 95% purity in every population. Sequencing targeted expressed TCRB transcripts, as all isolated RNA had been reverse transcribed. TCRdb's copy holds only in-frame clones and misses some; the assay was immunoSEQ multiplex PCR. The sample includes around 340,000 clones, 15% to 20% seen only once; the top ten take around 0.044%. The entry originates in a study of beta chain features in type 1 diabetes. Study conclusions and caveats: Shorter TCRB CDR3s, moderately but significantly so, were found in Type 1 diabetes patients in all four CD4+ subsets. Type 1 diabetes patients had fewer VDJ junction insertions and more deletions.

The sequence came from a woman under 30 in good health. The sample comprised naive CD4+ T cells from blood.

The CDR3 DNA reads as TGTGCCAGCAGCGTAGGGATAGCGAGCTTTTTCAATGAGCAGTTCTTC. Translated: CASSVGIASFFNEQFF. V and J are TRBV9 and TRBJ2-1, with a possible D match to TRBD2 (5 bases). The V gene's germline CDR1 is SGDLS and CDR2 YYNGEE. Trimming left V 0 bases short and J 6 bases short, with 16 bases between. The CDR3 contains 16 residues.